The clone carrying this TCR beta chain has more than one count but fewer than ten. Its target is not known. These data are taken from a study of vaccination and CD4 T cells after COVID-19. Regarding treatment: approximately nine-day PBMC culture with coronavirus spike peptide pools or control peptides (ViraFEST assay). These CD4+ T cells came from an unexposed donor, sampled before the COVID-19 pandemic (2011-2018). Antigen-specific T cell expansion with peptide pools preceded TCR sequencing in the ViraFEST approach. At both days 3 and 7, half the medium was replaced with fresh IL-2 medium. The V and J ends lost 2 bases and 4 bases, in that order; junction bases with no gene match: 3. Germline V gene lookup returns CDR1 LNHDA and CDR2 SQIVND (reference sequence). The CDR3 contains 14 residues. The Oncomine TCR Beta short-read assay was applied to DNA of cultured CD4+ T cells. Investigators obtained genomic DNA by extraction from cultured CD4+ T cells. Each CDR3 protein gets one entry after TCRdb re-called the PCR reads with MiXCR. The sample consists of about 10,000 distinct CDR3 sequences, roughly 32% of them appearing once.

Sequencing was done on a sample of CD4+ T cells from blood, cultured in vitro. This sequence joins TRBV19 and TRBJ1-1; TRBD1 agrees at 8 bases. This sequence originates from a human donor in good health. DNA of the CDR3: TGTGCCAGTAGTATAAACAGGGGGACCACTGAAGCTTTCTTT. Translation: CASSINRGTTEAFF.